One and the same sample provided the 25 T cell receptor beta chains below, sequenced in a study of CD8 T cells in Susac syndrome. An input of roughly 0.5 to 1 ug of RNA was subjected to reverse transcription using random hexamers. MiXCR was run by TCRdb on the immunoSEQ multiplex PCR reads, yielding one entry per CDR3 protein. Found here are about 210,000 distinct CDR3 sequences, 95% of them singletons; the top ten hold 0.075% to 0.095%. Sequenced: CD4+ T cells from PBMCs. These receptor sequences come from a human donor with multiple sclerosis.

The V and J genes are TRBV30 and TRBJ1-2, with unresolved D. V dropped 0 bases and J dropped 1 base, with 9 bases sitting between them. The CDR3 has 14 residues. Germline lookup yields CDR1 GTSNPN and CDR2 SVGIG (reference sequence). CDR3 protein: CAWSVRRINYGYTF. Here the CDR3 DNA reads TGTGCCTGGAGTGTACGACGGATTAACTATGGCTACACCTTC.

The chain recombines TRBV20-1 with TRBJ2-7; 10 positions match TRBD2. This CDR3 contains 13 residues. V shed 3 bases, J shed 3 bases, and the junction held 2 bases outside the gene matches. CDR1 is DFQATT and CDR2 is SNEGSKA in the germline V gene (reference sequence). The CDR3, as DNA: TGCAGTGCTAGTCTAGCGGGGGACTACGAGCAGTACTTC. It specifies CSASLAGDYEQYF.

The rearrangement uses TRBV30 and TRBJ2-5, with 8 bases aligning to TRBD1. CDR1 and CDR2 (germline): GTSNPN, SVGIG (reference sequence). V shed 3 bases and J 4 bases; nucleotides not matched to a gene: 4. The CDR3 spans 13 residues. The CDR3: CAWSRGHGETQYF. The CDR3 region has the DNA TGTGCCTGGAGCAGGGGGCATGGAGAGACCCAGTACTTC.

The chain is built from TRBV20-1 and TRBJ2-3; D remains unclear. V lost 5 bases and J lost 1, with 13 bases in between. Germline V gene data show CDR1 as DFQATT and CDR2 as SNEGSKA (reference sequence). The CDR3 extends over 14 amino acids. CDR3 in amino acids: CSAYYNLRTDTQYF. The CDR3 nucleotides are TGCAGTGCTTACTACAACCTCCGCACAGATACGCAGTATTTT.

For the CDR3, the DNA is TGTGCCAGCAGCCCTTTCAGCGGCATCTCCTACGAGCAGTACTTC. This sequence encodes CASSPFSGISYEQYF. The rearrangement uses TRBV9 and TRBJ2-7; TRBD2 is a possible D gene (5 bases). With 4 bases removed from V and 0 bases from J, the gap between germline ends came to 14 bases. The CDR3 is 15 amino acids. CDR1 and CDR2 from the germline V gene are SGDLS and YYNGEE.

The chain is built from TRBV19 and TRBJ2-7; D is undetermined. Germline CDR1 reads LNHDA; CDR2 reads SQIVND (reference sequence). The CDR3 has 15 residues. V was trimmed by 3 bases and J by 3 bases, leaving 15 bases between them. The CDR3 DNA is TGTGCCAGTAGTATCGATAGGACCCGAAACTACGAGCAGTACTTC. Translation: CASSIDRTRNYEQYF.

The gene calls are TRBV7-9 and TRBJ2-1; D is unresolved. Trimming cost V 1 base and J 15 bases, with 10 bases left between them. The germline CDR1 and CDR2 sequences are SEHNR and FQNEAQ (reference sequence). The CDR3 totals 11 residues. CDR3 loop: CASSLGDSVFF. Here the CDR3 DNA reads TGTGCCAGCAGCTTAGGTGACTCTGTGTTCTTC.

The chain links TRBV12-3 or TRBV12-4 to TRBJ1-5, with 7 nucleotides matching TRBD1. CDR3 length equals 14 residues. V lost 4 bases and J lost 7; bases outside the gene matches: 7. The CDR3 DNA reads TGTGCCAGCAGTTCCCTTGACAGGGAGCAGCCCCAGCATTTT. Translation gives CASSSLDREQPQHF.

J is TRBJ2-6 and V is TRBV27, with unresolved D. The V gene lost 1 base and the J gene lost 5 bases, with 6 bases spanning the gap. CDR3 length equals 14 residues. The germline CDR1 and CDR2 sequences are MNHEY and SMNVEV (reference sequence). CDR3 residues: CASSLLSRANVLTF. In DNA form, the CDR3 reads TGTGCCAGCAGTTTATTATCGAGGGCCAACGTCCTGACTTTC.

The chain is built from TRBV12-3 or TRBV12-4 and TRBJ2-1; 7 bases are a match to TRBD2. The CDR3 covers 16 residues. The J segment lost 7 bases and the V segment lost 2 bases, leaving 11 bases of the junction unmatched. This CDR3 is CASSLIGAGALNEQFF. DNA of the CDR3: TGTGCCAGCAGTTTAATCGGCGCGGGAGCTTTAAATGAGCAGTTCTTC.

V and J are TRBV12-3 or TRBV12-4 and TRBJ2-1, with a possible D match to TRBD2 (6 bases). V lost 1 base, J lost 7 bases, and 11 bases lay in between. This CDR3 is 14 amino acids long. The CDR3 bases are TGTGCCAGCAGTTTAGGGACTATCTCTAATGAGCAGTTCTTC. Amino acids: CASSLGTISNEQFF.

The chain couples TRBV29-1 to TRBJ2-5; D may be TRBD2 (5 bases). Trimming stripped 6 bases from V and 5 bases from J, with 13 bases between. The germline V gene encodes CDR1 SQVTM and CDR2 ANQGSEA. This CDR3 has 12 amino acids. The CDR3 coding sequence is TGCAGCGTATGGACTTCCCGGGAGACCCAGTACTTC. Amino acid sequence: CSVWTSRETQYF.

The chain recombines TRBV16 with TRBJ1-6; D call uncertain. Trimming removed 5 bases from V and 5 bases from J, with 10 bases in between. The CDR3 is 14 residues long. CDR1 and CDR2 (germline): KGHSY, FQNENV. CDR3 protein: CASSGTVNNSPLHF. The CDR3 bases are TGTGCCAGCAGCGGAACAGTTAATAATTCACCCCTCCACTTT. The complete variable domain, with remaining parts taken from reference TRBV16 and TRBJ1-6, reads GEEVAQTPKHLVRGEGQKAKLYCAPIKGHSYVFWYQQVLKNEFKFLISFQNENVFDETGMPKERFSAKCLPNSPCSLEIQATKLEDSAVYFCASSGTVNNSPLHFGNGTRLTVT.

This chain connects TRBV12-3 or TRBV12-4 to TRBJ1-5; 9 bases line up with TRBD1. Trimming took 3 bases from V and 10 from J; bases not matched to a gene: 7. This CDR3 has 14 residues. The chain's CDR3 is CASSFGTGYGPQHF. DNA for the CDR3: TGTGCCAGCAGTTTTGGGACAGGGTACGGTCCCCAGCATTTT.

The chain couples TRBV7-2 to TRBJ2-1, with 11 bases identical to TRBD2. Germline-derived CDR1 and CDR2 are SGHTA and FQGNSA. The J segment lost 7 bases and the V segment lost 8 bases, leaving 10 bases of the junction unmatched. This CDR3 spans 15 amino acids. The CDR3 DNA is TGTGCCAGCGGACGGGGCCTAGCGGGGGGAAATGAGCAGTTCTTC. It encodes CASGRGLAGGNEQFF.

This rearrangement joins TRBV29-1 to TRBJ1-1, with D unclear. Trimming took off 4 bases at V and 2 bases at J, with 17 bases between the two ends. CDR3 length: 15 amino acids. CDR1 and CDR2 (germline): SQVTM, ANQGSEA. The CDR3 nucleotides read TGCAGCGTTGTTTCTCTGCGGAGGAGAAACACTGAAGCTTTCTTT. It specifies CSVVSLRRRNTEAFF.

The V and J genes are TRBV14 and TRBJ2-2, with no clear D. Germline CDR1 SGHDN, CDR2 FVKESK. CDR3 length: 15 amino acids. The V end lost 5 bases, the J end lost 4 bases, and 14 bases lay between the germline ends. This CDR3 is CASSWHTASTGELFF. CDR3 sequence (DNA): TGTGCCAGCAGCTGGCACACAGCGAGCACCGGGGAGCTGTTTTTT.

This clonotype was detected only once. The chain is built from TRBV28 and TRBJ2-7; D not certain. This CDR3 contains 13 residues. V lost 4 bases and J lost 3, with 10 bases in between. Germline V CDR1 and CDR2: MDHEN, SYDVKM. The CDR3 bases are TGTGCCAGCAGTTATCAGAAACTCTACGAGCAGTACTTC. Amino acid sequence: CASSYQKLYEQYF. The whole variable domain, filled in from reference TRBV28 and TRBJ2-7, reads DVKVTQSSRYLVKRTGEKVFLECVQDMDHENMFWYRQDPGLGLRLIYFSYDVKMKEKGDIPEGYSVSREKKERFSLILESASTNQTSMYLCASSYQKLYEQYFGPGTRLTVT.

This clonotype was seen a single time. J is TRBJ1-1 and V is TRBV20-1, with D possibly being TRBD1 (5 bases). Trimming cost V 5 bases and J 4 bases, with 17 bases left between them. Germline lookup yields CDR1 DFQATT and CDR2 SNEGSKA (reference sequence). The CDR3 consists of 14 residues. For the CDR3, the DNA is TGCAGTGCTTCAAGGGGAAGGAAGGTCACTGAAGCTTTCTTT. This encodes CSASRGRKVTEAFF.

This chain uses TRBV7-2 with TRBJ1-2, with D unclear. Germline V gene sequence: CDR1 SGHTA, CDR2 FQGNSA. The V end was cut by 2 bases, the J end by 8 bases, with 6 bases between. The CDR3 runs 11 residues. This CDR3 reads CASSLRMGYTF. The DNA of the CDR3 is TGTGCCAGCAGCTTACGGATGGGCTACACCTTC.

This chain joins TRBV20-1 and TRBJ2-3; D might be TRBD2 (7 bases). In germline, CDR1 is DFQATT, CDR2 SNEGSKA (reference sequence). The germline V and J ends were trimmed by 6 bases and 6 bases, with 13 bases remaining between them. The CDR3 consists of 12 residues. CDR3 residues: CSARRGRDTQYF. The CDR3 nucleotides are TGCAGTGCCCGGCGGGGGCGTGATACGCAGTATTTT.

The chain recombines TRBV24-1 with TRBJ2-5, with TRBD2 identical over 7 bases. J was trimmed by 2 bases and V by 0 bases; bases with no gene match: 5. Germline CDR1 KGHDR, CDR2 SFDVKD. The CDR3 sequence is 16 residues long. The CDR3 DNA follows: TGTGCCACCAGTGATTTGGGGGAAGCGGGGCAAGAGACCCAGTACTTC. Translated, it gives CATSDLGEAGQETQYF.

This chain uses TRBV23-1 with TRBJ2-1, with 9 positions matching TRBD2. TRBV23-1 is sorted into the ORF group, with uncertain function. V was clipped by 8 bases and J by 8 bases; unmatched bases: 19. The CDR3 has 17 amino acids. The CDR3 protein is CASFVGTSYLSPHEQFF. The CDR3 DNA is TGCGCCAGCTTTGTGGGGACTAGCTATTTATCCCCCCATGAGCAGTTCTTC.

CDR3 bases: TGTGCCAGCAGCTCGCCGACTAAAGGTAGCAACTCCTACGAGCAGTACTTC. It codes for CASSSPTKGSNSYEQYF. The J gene is TRBJ2-7, the V gene TRBV7-2; D may be TRBD2 (5 bases). The V and J ends lost 4 bases and 0 bases respectively, with 19 bases between them. Germline V CDR1 and CDR2: SGHTA, FQGNSA. The CDR3 covers 17 residues.

The rearrangement links TRBV12-3 or TRBV12-4 to TRBJ2-3, with unresolved D. Trimming took 5 bases from V and 0 from J, leaving 12 bases between them. There are 15 residues in the CDR3. The CDR3 spells CASSAPFPSTDTQYF. The CDR3 DNA reads as TGTGCCAGCAGTGCCCCGTTCCCTAGCACAGATACGCAGTATTTT.